This paragraph reports one TCR beta chain. Germline CDR1 MDHEN, CDR2 SYDVKM. Trimming removed 6 bases at V and 8 bases at J, with 14 bases between. This CDR3 contains 13 residues. These data are taken from a study of shared clonotypes between healthy human individuals. Only Caucasian adults living in Nashville, Tennessee made up the donor group. Splitting of each subset's genomic DNA was done evenly across several immunoSEQ plates. The data were produced by immunoSEQ multiplex PCR, yet TCRdb's version contains in-frame clones alone and is incomplete. The data contain about 510,000 clones, less than 85% of them singletons.

The sequence derives from a woman aged 40 to 49 in good health. Some clones in this sample may be carry-over from other donors' samples. The rearrangement joins TRBV28 to TRBJ2-1; D may be TRBD1 (6 bases). Sample: PBMCs. The CDR3 DNA follows: TGTGCCAGCAGATTTCAGGGGCCGGATGAGCAGTTCTTC. This translates into CASRFQGPDEQFF. The variable domain in full, completed from reference TRBV28 and TRBJ2-1, reads DVKVTQSSRYLVKRTGEKVFLECVQDMDHENMFWYRQDPGLGLRLIYFSYDVKMKEKGDIPEGYSVSREKKERFSLILESASTNQTSMYLCASRFQGPDEQFFGPGTRLTVL.